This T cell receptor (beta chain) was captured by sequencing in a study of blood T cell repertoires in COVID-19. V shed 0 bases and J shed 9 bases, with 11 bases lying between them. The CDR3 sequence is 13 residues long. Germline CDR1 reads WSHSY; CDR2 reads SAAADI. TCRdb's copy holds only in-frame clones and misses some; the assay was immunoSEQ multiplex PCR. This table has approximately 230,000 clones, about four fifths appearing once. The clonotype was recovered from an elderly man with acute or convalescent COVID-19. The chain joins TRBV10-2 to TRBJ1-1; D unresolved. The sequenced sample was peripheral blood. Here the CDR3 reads CASSESSRTKAFF. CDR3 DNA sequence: TGCGCCAGCAGTGAGTCGAGTAGGACTAAAGCTTTCTTT.